This entry concerns a single T cell receptor (beta chain). Its antigen remains unidentified. Within one base of it there is no much larger clone, and no base qualities were kept. TCRbeta CDR3 regions were amplified from genomic DNA by means of the immunoSEQ Assay, a bias-controlled multiplex PCR. The study's own analysis went as follows. Within the assay, amplification of reference gene primers was used to estimate how many nucleated cells each sample contained. Sequence reads were collapsed and filtered to measure the absolute abundance of every unique TCRbeta CDR3 rearrangement. For each sample, productive Simpson clonality was calculated as the square root of Simpson's diversity index across productive rearrangements. TCRdb took this table from immuneACCESS and kept in-frame rearrangements with V and J called. Such tables lack part of the clones; where checked against another copy, unresolved V genes explain under half of the gap, and the rest is unexplained. The DNA was the basis for D and trimming; V, J and clone size are from that table. This sample is represented by about 180,000 clones; about 83% of them were singletons. The ten largest clones take up 1.5% of the sample.

These data belong to a study of blood T cell repertoires in COVID-19 (dated by TCRdb to 2020 to 2022). For context, the study as a whole: Samples covering the acute and convalescent phases of COVID-19 were provided by collaborators in the United States, Italy and Spain. The sample metadata nearly always contained a de-identified subject ID, COVID-19 status, age in years and sex. Deeply sampled blood TCRbeta repertoires from subjects exposed to, actively infected with, or recovered from COVID-19 were included in the dataset. The samples were drawn from the first 160 participants of the ongoing ImmuneRACE study and from about 1,200 subjects provided by 6 global collaborators. Where HLA class I and class II types were available, the types were taken from metadata supplied by the sample provider, not from assay-based typing. A freely available public database, intended as a resource for researchers studying the immune response to SARS-CoV-2, is where the repertoires were released. The prospective study material was composed of cDNA or gDNA derived from T cells, B-cell-depleted T cells, or PBMCs.

Each collaborating institution followed its own protocols to collect whole blood in K2EDTA tubes. Collaborator samples were shipped for TCRbeta analysis as frozen whole blood, isolated PBMCs, or DNA extracted from either sample type. Trimming at the junction amounts to 0 bases on V and 2 bases on J, and the germline ends lie 7 bases apart. The CDR3 contains 14 residues, cysteine and phenylalanine counted. The read is trimmed to its CDR3 DNA, 42 bases read in frame from base 1. CDR1 and CDR2 are drawn from the germline V gene: SGHRS, YFSETQ. What the work shows at the level of the full study, not this receptor alone: The amount of clinical and demographic metadata varied by source and participant and was provided uncurated.

Recombination connected TRBV5-1 to TRBJ2-3; the D gene is perhaps TRBD1, from 5 matching bases. The source is a human donor in a cohort sampled during active COVID-19. Sample: peripheral blood. The nucleotide sequence is given as TGCGCCAGCAGCTTGGGACAGCTCACAGATACGCAGTATTTT. This gives the protein CASSLGQLTDTQYF.